A selection of T cell receptor beta chains follows, all from one sample in a study of shared clonotypes between healthy human individuals. Some clones are missing from TCRdb's copy, which holds only in-frame ones; the method was immunoSEQ multiplex PCR. The sample includes approximately 2.3 million clones, 85% to 95% of them seen just once. The sequenced material came from naive CD4+ T cells from PBMCs. The receptors stem from a man in his late teens or twenties in good health. Some clones in this sample may be carry-over from other donors' samples. Each CDR3 is given without its conserved first and last residue.

v_call,j_call,cdr3_length,cdr3_aa
TRBV7-8,TRBJ1-5,15,ASSSWTGWGSNQPQH
TRBV19,TRBJ1-5,12,ASSIAGQNQPQH
TRBV7-9,TRBJ2-3,12,ASSPKGSTDTQY
TRBV6-4,TRBJ2-3,14,ASSEEAGLSTDTQY
TRBV12-5,TRBJ1-2,16,ASALIVLGIPHAGGYT
TRBV6-5,TRBJ2-7,12,ASSRDSGPYEQY
TRBV28,TRBJ2-5,12,ASRLTGRGETQY
TRBV28,TRBJ2-1,15,ASSPRQGQLVYNEQF
TRBV18,TRBJ1-4,11,ASSPPAREKLF
TRBV6-1,TRBJ2-5,11,ASRRGYQETQY